This TCR beta chain was obtained from a study of radiotherapy plus CTLA-4 blockade in lung cancer. Study-level background: Overall, approximately 17% of patients showed an objective response, while over 25% attained disease control. Notes on the study in general: Reported findings show early blood T cell clone dynamics, with interferon-beta, best predicted response.

Worth noting for this clone: Antigen specificity is unknown.

Focal radiation was given together with CTLA-4 blockade (ipilimumab) to patients with chemo-refractory metastatic non-small-cell lung cancer. Clones were sequenced by immunoSEQ multiplex PCR, and TCRdb holds only the in-frame ones, with some missing. The table shows more than 95,000 clones, with about 83% occurring only once. The CDR3 covers 12 residues. Germline CDR1 reads SGHAT; CDR2 reads FQNNGV. V shed 4 bases and J shed 5 bases, with 8 bases lying between them. The source material was peripheral blood, sampled from a patient treated with radiotherapy plus ipilimumab. This chain connects TRBV11-2 to TRBJ2-5; D call uncertain. The sequence was collected from a human donor with non-small cell lung cancer who had a partial response to radiotherapy plus ipilimumab. CDR3 sequence: CASSSVWETQYF. CDR3 DNA: TGTGCCAGCAGCTCAGTGTGGGAGACCCAGTACTTC.